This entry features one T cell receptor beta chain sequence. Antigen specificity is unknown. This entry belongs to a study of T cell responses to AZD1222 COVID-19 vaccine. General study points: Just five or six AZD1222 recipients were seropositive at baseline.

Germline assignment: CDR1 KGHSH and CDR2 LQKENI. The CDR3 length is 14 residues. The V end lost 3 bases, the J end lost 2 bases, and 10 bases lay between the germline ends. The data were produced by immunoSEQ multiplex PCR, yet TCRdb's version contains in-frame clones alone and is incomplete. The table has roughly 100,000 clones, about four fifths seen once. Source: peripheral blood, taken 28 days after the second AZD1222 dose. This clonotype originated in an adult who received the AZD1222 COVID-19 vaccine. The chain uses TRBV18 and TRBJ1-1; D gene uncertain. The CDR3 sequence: CASSPKQINTEAFF. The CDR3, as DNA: TGTGCCAGCTCACCCAAGCAAATTAACACTGAAGCTTTCTTT.